These T cell receptor beta chains were read from a single sample in a study of lymphopenia after photon versus proton radiotherapy. Assay: immunoSEQ multiplex PCR; the TCRdb copy retains only in-frame clones and omits some. The sample carries 70,000 or so clones, just over 90% recorded once. The sequenced sample was peripheral blood, obtained from a patient treated with photon-based radiotherapy. These receptors came from a woman in her 70s with pancreatic cancer. CDR3s include the opening cysteine and the closing phenylalanine or tryptophan. The order of the fields is D gene, V gene, clone size, J gene, CDR3 DNA, CDR3 protein. The D gene is left open where the match is weak. A row's size may be missing; if present it is once, few, many or a size class.

D: TRBD2
V: TRBV29-1
size: .
J: TRBJ2-7
DNA: TGCAGCGTTGAATTCCCTAGCGGGGAAGCCTACGAGCAGTACTTC
CDR3: CSVEFPSGEAYEQYF

D: .
V: TRBV19
size: .
J: TRBJ2-3
DNA: TGTGCCAGTAGTGAGTCCACAGATACGCAGTATTTT
CDR3: CASSESTDTQYF

D: TRBD1
V: TRBV5-1
size: .
J: TRBJ2-2
DNA: TGCGCCAGCAGCTTGGCCGGGACAGGGGGCGCCGGGGAGCTGTTTTTT
CDR3: CASSLAGTGGAGELFF

D: .
V: TRBV28
size: .
J: TRBJ1-2
DNA: TGTGCCAGCAGTTTCAGATGGGACACGCTCAGAAGTAACTATGGCTACACCTTC
CDR3: CASSFRWDTLRSNYGYTF

D: .
V: TRBV27
size: .
J: TRBJ2-5
DNA: TGTGCCAGCAGCCTTATTAGCGGCCTCCAAGAGACCCAGTACTTC
CDR3: CASSLISGLQETQYF

D: TRBD2
V: TRBV5-6
size: .
J: TRBJ2-7
DNA: TGTGCCAGCAGCTTGAGGCGCGGGAGGCGCCACGAGCAGTACTTC
CDR3: CASSLRRGRRHEQYF

D: .
V: TRBV2
size: once
J: TRBJ2-7
DNA: TGTGCCAGCAGTGATTCACGGCAGGGTCCCTACGAGCAGTACTTC
CDR3: CASSDSRQGPYEQYF

D: TRBD1
V: TRBV10-3
size: .
J: TRBJ1-2
DNA: TGTGCCATCAGTGACCCCGTAGGGGGCGCTTCCCCCCCAACTCATGGCTACACCTTC
CDR3: CAISDPVGGASPPTHGYTF

D: .
V: TRBV5-4
size: .
J: TRBJ2-1
DNA: TGTGCCAGCAGCACCCGGACCCGCCCAGCGGAGCAGTTCTTC
CDR3: CASSTRTRPAEQFF

D: TRBD2
V: TRBV5-6
size: .
J: TRBJ2-4
DNA: TGTGCCAGCAACCTGGGACTAGCGGGGGCCGAAAACATTCAGTACTTC
CDR3: CASNLGLAGAENIQYF